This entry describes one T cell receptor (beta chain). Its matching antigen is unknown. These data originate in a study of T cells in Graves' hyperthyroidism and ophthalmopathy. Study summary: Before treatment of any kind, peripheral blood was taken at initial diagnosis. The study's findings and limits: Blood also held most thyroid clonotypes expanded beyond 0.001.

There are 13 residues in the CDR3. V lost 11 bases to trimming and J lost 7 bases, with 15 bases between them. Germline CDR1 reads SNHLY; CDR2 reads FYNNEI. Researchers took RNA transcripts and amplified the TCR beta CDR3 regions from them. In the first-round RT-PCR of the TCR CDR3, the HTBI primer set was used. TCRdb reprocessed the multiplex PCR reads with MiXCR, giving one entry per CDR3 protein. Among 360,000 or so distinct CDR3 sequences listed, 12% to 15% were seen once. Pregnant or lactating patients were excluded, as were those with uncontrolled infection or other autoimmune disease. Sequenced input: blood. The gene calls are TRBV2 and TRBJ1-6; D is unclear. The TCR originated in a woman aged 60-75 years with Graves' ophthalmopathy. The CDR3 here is CAGGRVRNSPLHF. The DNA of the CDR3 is TGTGCCGGCGGGAGGGTCCGGAATTCACCCCTCCACTTT.